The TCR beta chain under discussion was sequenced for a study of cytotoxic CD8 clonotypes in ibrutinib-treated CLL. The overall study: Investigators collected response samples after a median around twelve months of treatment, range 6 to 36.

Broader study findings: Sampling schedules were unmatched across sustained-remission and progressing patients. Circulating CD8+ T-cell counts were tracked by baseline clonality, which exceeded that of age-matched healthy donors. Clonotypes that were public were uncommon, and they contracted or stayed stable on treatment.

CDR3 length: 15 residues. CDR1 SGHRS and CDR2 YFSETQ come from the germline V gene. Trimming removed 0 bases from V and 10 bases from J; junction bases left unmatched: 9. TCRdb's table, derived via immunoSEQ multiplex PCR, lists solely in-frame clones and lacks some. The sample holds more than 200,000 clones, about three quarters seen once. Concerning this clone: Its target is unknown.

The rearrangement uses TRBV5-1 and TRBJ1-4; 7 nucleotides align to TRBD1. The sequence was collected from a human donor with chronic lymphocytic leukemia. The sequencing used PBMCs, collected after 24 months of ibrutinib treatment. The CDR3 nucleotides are TGCGCCAGCAGCTTGGAACAGGGGAACCTAGGAAAACTGTTTTTT. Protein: CASSLEQGNLGKLFF.